This T cell receptor beta chain derives from a study of a mutant IDH1 vaccine in newly diagnosed glioma. In the study overall: Sex distribution of treated patients was around 62% male and roughly 40% female; mean age was around 40 years. Patients' prior therapy spanned radiotherapy, temozolomide, or both; most underwent both. Overall study results and limits: Top-clonotype changes in peripheral T cells seemed unrelated to pseudoprogression.

Regarding time point: baseline, week 1 (first vaccination visit). Treatment noted: pre-vaccination baseline after standard-of-care therapy. The assay was immunoSEQ multiplex PCR, and TCRdb's table has in-frame clones only and misses some. The sample includes around 50,000 clones, roughly 90% of them seen just once. For this clone: No antigen is known for it.

The CDR3 extends over 15 amino acids. The V and J ends lost 0 bases and 3 bases respectively, with 11 bases between them. CDR1 is ENHRY and CDR2 is SYGVKD in the germline V gene. The chain has TRBV10-3 and TRBJ1-2, with a possible D match to TRBD1 (6 bases). Sample: PBMCs, taken from a glioma patient treated with radiotherapy, temozolomide or both. This TCR was recovered from a man aged 35 to 55 with glioma. CDR3 in amino acids: CAISESIGGDYGYTF. The CDR3 coding sequence is TGTGCCATCAGTGAGTCGATCGGGGGCGACTATGGCTACACCTTC.